This T cell receptor (beta chain) was sequenced in a study of long-term antiretroviral therapy in people with HIV. Overall study context: The 2015 recommendation for immediate ART came about a decade after the earliest samples.

Participants with HIV, all of them, were treated in the United States. Points from the study as a whole: Post-treatment diversity went higher with ART but stayed below transplant donor controls. Clonotypes expanded prior to ART showed repertoire dominance at all sampled time points.

A word on this clone: The antigen remains undetermined.

The germline gives CDR1 MNHNY, CDR2 SVGAGI (reference sequence). There are 14 residues in the CDR3. V shed 7 bases and J 3 bases; nucleotides not matched to a gene: 4. Version v3.0 of the immunoSEQ assay ran at survey level. Sequencing used immunoSEQ multiplex PCR; TCRdb keeps in-frame clones, though not all of them. Here the sample spans roughly 16,000 clones, almost 90% being singletons. The V and J genes are TRBV6-6 and TRBJ2-3, with 10 positions matching TRBD2. The TCR originated in a woman aged 30 to 39 with HIV. The sequences come from unsorted PBMCs, collected more than 2.2 years before starting antiretroviral therapy. The CDR3 bases are TGTGCCAGCAAACAGCGGGGGGGTACAGATACGCAGTATTTT. It translates to CASKQRGGTDTQYF.